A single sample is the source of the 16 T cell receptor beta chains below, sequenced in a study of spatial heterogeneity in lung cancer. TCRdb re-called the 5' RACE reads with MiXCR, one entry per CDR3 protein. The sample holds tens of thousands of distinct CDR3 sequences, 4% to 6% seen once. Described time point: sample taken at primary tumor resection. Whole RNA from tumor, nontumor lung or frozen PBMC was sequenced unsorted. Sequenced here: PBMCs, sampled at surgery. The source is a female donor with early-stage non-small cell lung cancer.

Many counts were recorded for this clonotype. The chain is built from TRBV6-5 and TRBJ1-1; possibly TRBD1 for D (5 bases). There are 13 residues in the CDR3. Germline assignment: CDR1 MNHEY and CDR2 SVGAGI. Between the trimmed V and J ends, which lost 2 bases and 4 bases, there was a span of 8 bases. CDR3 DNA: TGTGCCAGCAGTTACCCAGGGACCACTGAAGCTTTCTTT. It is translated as CASSYPGTTEAFF.

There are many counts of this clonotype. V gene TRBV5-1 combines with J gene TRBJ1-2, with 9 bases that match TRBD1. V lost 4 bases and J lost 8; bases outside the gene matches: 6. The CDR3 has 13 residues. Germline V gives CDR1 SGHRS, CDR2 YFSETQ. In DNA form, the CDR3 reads TGCGCCAGCAGCCCAGGGACAGGGAACGGCTACACCTTC. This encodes CASSPGTGNGYTF.

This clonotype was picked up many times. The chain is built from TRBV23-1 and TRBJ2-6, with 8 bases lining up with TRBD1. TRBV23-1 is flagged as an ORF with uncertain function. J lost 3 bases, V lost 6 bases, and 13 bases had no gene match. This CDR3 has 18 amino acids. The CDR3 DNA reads TGCGCCAGCAGAAGTAAGACTATTACAGGGGGTGGGGCCAACGTCCTGACTTTC. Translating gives CASRSKTITGGGANVLTF.

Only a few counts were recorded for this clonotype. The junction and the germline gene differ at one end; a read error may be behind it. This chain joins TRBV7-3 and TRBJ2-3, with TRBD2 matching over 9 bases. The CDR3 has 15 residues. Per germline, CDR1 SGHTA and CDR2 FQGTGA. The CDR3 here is CATSQIAGDTDTQYF. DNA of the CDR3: TGTGCCACCAGCCAAATAGCGGGGGACACAGATACGCAGTATTTT. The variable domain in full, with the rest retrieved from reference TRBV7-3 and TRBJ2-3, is GAGVSQTPSNKVTEKGKYVELRCDPISGHTALYWYRQSLGQGPEFLIYFQGTGAADDSGLPNDRFFAVRPEGSVSTLKIQRTERGDSAVYLCATSQIAGDTDTQYFGPGTRLTVL.

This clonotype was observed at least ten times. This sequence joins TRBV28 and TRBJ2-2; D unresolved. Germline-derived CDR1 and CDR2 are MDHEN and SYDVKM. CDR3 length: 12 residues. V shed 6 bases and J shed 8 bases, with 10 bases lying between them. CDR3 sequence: CASSPAEGELFF. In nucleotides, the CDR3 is TGTGCCAGCAGCCCCGCGGAGGGGGAGCTGTTTTTT.

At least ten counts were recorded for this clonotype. The CDR3 region has the DNA TGTGCCAGCAGCCTCAAAGGGACAACTCAGGAGACCCAGTACTTC. It is translated as CASSLKGTTQETQYF. The chain has TRBV4-2 and TRBJ2-5; D perhaps matches TRBD1 (6 bases). CDR1 and CDR2 (germline): LGHNA, YNFKEQ. CDR3 length: 15 amino acids. V lost 4 bases, J lost 5 bases, and 17 bases lay in between.

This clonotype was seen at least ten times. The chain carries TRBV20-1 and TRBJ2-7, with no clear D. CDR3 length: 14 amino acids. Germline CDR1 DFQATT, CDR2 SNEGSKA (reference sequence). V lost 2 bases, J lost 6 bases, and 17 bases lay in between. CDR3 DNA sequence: TGCAGTGCTAGATCCCTAGATTGGATCGGCGAGCAGTACTTC. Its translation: CSARSLDWIGEQYF.

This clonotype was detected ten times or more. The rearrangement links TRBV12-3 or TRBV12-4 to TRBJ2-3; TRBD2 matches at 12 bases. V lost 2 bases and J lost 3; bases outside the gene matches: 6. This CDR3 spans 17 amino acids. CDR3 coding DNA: TGTGCCAGCAGTTTAAAACGACTAGCGGGGGTAACAGATACGCAGTATTTT. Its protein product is CASSLKRLAGVTDTQYF.

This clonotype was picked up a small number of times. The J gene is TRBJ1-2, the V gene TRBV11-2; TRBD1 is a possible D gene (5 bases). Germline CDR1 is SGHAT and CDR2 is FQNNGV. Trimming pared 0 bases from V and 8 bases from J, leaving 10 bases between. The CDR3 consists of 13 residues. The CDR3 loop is CASSLELGGGYTF. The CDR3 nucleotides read TGTGCCAGCAGCTTAGAGCTTGGGGGAGGCTACACCTTC.

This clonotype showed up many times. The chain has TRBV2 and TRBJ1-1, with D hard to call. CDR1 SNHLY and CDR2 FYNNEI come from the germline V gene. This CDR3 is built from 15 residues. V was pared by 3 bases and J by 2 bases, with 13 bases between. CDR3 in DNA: TGTGCCAGCAGTGATTCCTTTACAGTTAACACTGAAGCTTTCTTT. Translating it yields CASSDSFTVNTEAFF.

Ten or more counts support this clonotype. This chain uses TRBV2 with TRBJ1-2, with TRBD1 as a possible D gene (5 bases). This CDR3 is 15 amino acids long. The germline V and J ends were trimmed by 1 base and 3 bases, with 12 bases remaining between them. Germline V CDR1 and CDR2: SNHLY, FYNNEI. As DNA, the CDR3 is TGTGCCAGCAGTGAAGGAGGGAGACAGTACTATGGCTACACCTTC. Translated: CASSEGGRQYYGYTF.

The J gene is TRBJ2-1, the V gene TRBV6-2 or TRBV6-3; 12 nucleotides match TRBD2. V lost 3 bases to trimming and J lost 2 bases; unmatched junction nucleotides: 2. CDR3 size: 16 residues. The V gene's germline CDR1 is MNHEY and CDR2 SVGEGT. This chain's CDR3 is CASSYLAGGAYNEQFF. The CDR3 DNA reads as TGTGCCAGCAGTTATCTAGCGGGGGGGGCCTACAATGAGCAGTTCTTC.

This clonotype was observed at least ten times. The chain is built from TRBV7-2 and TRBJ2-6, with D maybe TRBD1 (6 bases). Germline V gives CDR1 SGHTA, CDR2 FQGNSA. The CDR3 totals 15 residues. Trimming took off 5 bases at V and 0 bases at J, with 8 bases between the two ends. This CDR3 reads CASSPGDSGANVLTF. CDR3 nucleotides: TGTGCCAGCAGCCCAGGGGACTCTGGGGCCAACGTCCTGACTTTC.

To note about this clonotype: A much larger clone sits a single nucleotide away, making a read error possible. The CDR3 is CASVQDPTYHEQFF. In nucleotides, the CDR3 is TGTGCCAGCGTCCAGGATCCAACATACCATGAGCAGTTCTTC. This chain uses TRBV28 with TRBJ2-1; D remains unclear. The germline V and J ends were trimmed by 8 bases and 8 bases, with 19 bases remaining between them. Germline CDR1 MDHEN, CDR2 SYDVKM. CDR3 length equals 14 residues. Full variable domain (remainder filled in from reference TRBV28 and TRBJ2-1): DVKVTQSSRYLVKRTGEKVFLECVQDMDHENMFWYRQDPGLGLRLIYFSYDVKMKEKGDIPEGYSVSREKKERFSLILESASTNQTSMYLCASVQDPTYHEQFFGPGTRLTVL.

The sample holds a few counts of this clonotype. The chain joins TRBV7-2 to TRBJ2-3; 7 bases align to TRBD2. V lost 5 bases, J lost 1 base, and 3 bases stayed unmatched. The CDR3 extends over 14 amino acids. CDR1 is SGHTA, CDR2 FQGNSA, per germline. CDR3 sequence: CASSATSGTDTQYF. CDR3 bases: TGTGCCAGCAGCGCCACTAGCGGCACAGATACGCAGTATTTT.

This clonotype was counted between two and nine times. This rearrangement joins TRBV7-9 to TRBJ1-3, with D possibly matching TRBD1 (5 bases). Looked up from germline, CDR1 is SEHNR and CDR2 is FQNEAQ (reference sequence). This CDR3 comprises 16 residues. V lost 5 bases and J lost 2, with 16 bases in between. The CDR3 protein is CASSPILGVTGNTIYF. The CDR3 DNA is TGTGCCAGCAGCCCCATACTAGGGGTAACTGGAAACACCATATATTTT.